This TCR beta chain stems from a study of technical replicates of blood from a handful of donors (dated by TCRdb to the late 2010s). A remark on this clone: No cognate antigen has been identified for it. No qualities accompany the bases; no much larger clone lies one base away.

Its CDR3 holds 15 amino acids, cysteine through phenylalanine. Solely the CDR3 DNA is kept, with 45 bases framed from the first base. V is trimmed back by 4 bases and J by 6 bases, and the junction contains 8 bases that no gene match accounts for. Per the germline V gene (reference sequence), SEHNR is the CDR1 and FQNEAQ is the CDR2. Libraries were prepared through the immunoSEQ multiplex PCR assay. In its TCRdb copy, this immuneACCESS table keeps in-frame sequences only and misses some clones. Where compared with another copy, unresolved V genes explain less than half of these, and the others have no known cause. This sample has about 81,000 clones in its table, and about 81% of those were observed once. The ten biggest clones cover about 4% of the sample.

The TCR comes from a human donor in good health. Some clones in this sample may be carry-over from other donors' samples. The sample taken for sequencing was PBMCs. The chain is assembled from TRBV7-9 and TRBJ2-1; TRBD2 matches 8 bases in the middle. This receptor carries the CDR3 CASSYTSGPANEQFF. The DNA reads as follows: TGTGCCAGCAGCTACACTAGCGGTCCAGCCAATGAGCAGTTCTTC.